Below, 10 T cell receptor beta chains from the same sample are listed, as sequenced in a study of cytomegalovirus exposure and HLA in healthy donors. A multiplex PCR was run with 60 Vbeta primers and 13 Jbeta primers. Generated by immunoSEQ multiplex PCR, the TCRdb table keeps only in-frame clones and is missing some. The sample lists some 190,000 clones; roughly 82% were seen once. The specimen sequenced was PBMCs. The receptors derive from a man aged 40-49 years in good health and CMV-seronegative.

The chain carries TRBV30 and TRBJ1-1, with D maybe TRBD1 (6 bases). The germline CDR1 and CDR2 sequences are GTSNPN and SVGIG (reference sequence). This CDR3 has 14 amino acids. The CDR3 spells CAGRLGARNTEAFF. DNA of the CDR3: TGTGCGGGGAGATTGGGGGCGAGGAACACTGAAGCTTTCTTT.

This chain links TRBV19 with TRBJ1-5; 9 positions match TRBD1. Germline CDR1 reads LNHDA; CDR2 reads SQIVND (reference sequence). The CDR3 extends over 15 amino acids. J gave up 5 bases and V 3 bases, and 5 bases lay outside the gene matches. Here the CDR3 reads CASSIDRGRDQPQHF. The CDR3 coding sequence is TGTGCCAGTAGTATCGACAGGGGGAGGGATCAGCCCCAGCATTTT.

This rearrangement joins TRBV28 to TRBJ1-5; D might be TRBD1 (5 bases). This CDR3 is 15 amino acids long. Germline V gene sequence: CDR1 MDHEN, CDR2 SYDVKM. V dropped 2 bases and J dropped 5 bases, with 13 bases sitting between them. The CDR3 DNA sequence: TGTGCCAGCAGTTTACCCCCGGGGGTGGATCAGCCCCAGCATTTT. It encodes CASSLPPGVDQPQHF.

The chain joins TRBV7-2 to TRBJ2-7, with 10 bases that match TRBD2. The V segment lost 5 bases and the J segment 7 bases; nucleotides outside the gene matches: 11. CDR3 length: 15 amino acids. Germline CDR1 reads SGHTA; CDR2 reads FQGNSA. The CDR3 DNA sequence: TGTGCCAGCAGCGGGAATCCTAGCGGGAGCGGTGAGCAGTACTTC. Its protein is CASSGNPSGSGEQYF.

This sequence joins TRBV21-1 and TRBJ2-1; the table gives TRBD2 as D, unverified against the DNA. TRBV21-1 is termed a pseudogene. This CDR3 contains 9 residues. The CDR3 sequence is CASTSLQFF. The CDR3 region has the DNA TGTGCCAGCACCTCGTTGCAGTTCTTC.

This clone was recorded once. The V call is TRBV11-2, the J call TRBJ2-5; possible D gene TRBD2, 5 bases. V lost 0 bases to trimming and J lost 4 bases, with 6 bases between them. The CDR3 has 13 amino acids. CDR1 and CDR2 from the germline V gene are SGHAT and FQNNGV. CDR3: CASSLDRGETQYF. The CDR3, as DNA: TGTGCCAGCAGCTTAGATCGGGGAGAGACCCAGTACTTC.

The V call is TRBV7-2, the J call TRBJ1-5; TRBD1 matches 11 bases. This CDR3 has 16 amino acids. The J segment lost 7 bases and the V segment lost 6 bases, leaving 11 bases of the junction unmatched. CDR1 SGHTA and CDR2 FQGNSA come from the germline V gene. In nucleotides, the CDR3 is TGTGCCAGCAGTTCCGGGACAGGGGGTATTGGACAGCCCCAGCATTTT. Amino acid sequence: CASSSGTGGIGQPQHF.

This clone was seen only once. The gene calls are TRBV30 and TRBJ2-4; D not resolved. Per germline, CDR1 GTSNPN and CDR2 SVGIG (reference sequence). CDR3 length equals 12 residues. V shed 1 base and J shed 3 bases, with 4 bases lying between them. The CDR3: CAWSDNKNIQYF. CDR3 coding DNA: TGTGCCTGGAGTGATAACAAAAACATTCAGTACTTC.

There are a few counts of this clone. One end of the junction is discordant with germline, which a read error may explain. The chain uses TRBV11-2 and TRBJ2-1, with 13 bases aligning to TRBD2. The CDR3 is 14 amino acids. Looked up from germline, CDR1 is SGHAT and CDR2 is FQNNGV. CDR3 region: CASSPRTSGRVTVF. In DNA form, the CDR3 reads TGTGCCAGCAGCCCGAGGACTAGCGGGAGAGTAACGGTCTTC.

The J gene is TRBJ2-7, the V gene TRBV7-8; D gene unclear. Germline lookup yields CDR1 SGHVS and CDR2 FQNEAQ. V lost 4 bases and J 3 bases, leaving 16 bases between the germline ends. This CDR3 comprises 15 residues. CDR3 region: CASSSTSRGGYEQYF. The DNA for the CDR3 is TGTGCCAGCAGCTCGACCTCGAGAGGTGGCTACGAGCAGTACTTC.